This T cell receptor beta chain was recovered during a study of cytomegalovirus exposure and HLA in healthy donors. CDR1 is SGHRS and CDR2 is YFSETQ in the germline V gene. The CDR3 spans 16 residues. Trimming at V came to 3 bases and at J to 0 bases, leaving 6 bases not matched to a gene. Study-level points and caveats: A likely sequencing artifact accounted for one observed cluster of highly shared sequence variants. A prior analysis recorded that most TCR beta V segments were productive about 87% or about 30% of the time. HLA alleles showed associations with fewer than 20,000 TCR beta sequences in a later analysis, at a 0.05 false discovery rate.

As concerns this clone: Its target is unknown.

The PCR employed 60 Vbeta primers together with 13 Jbeta primers. Sequencing used immunoSEQ multiplex PCR; TCRdb keeps in-frame clones, though not all of them. The sample shows under 150,000 clones, about 80% of them seen only once. This receptor was obtained from a woman in her forties in good health and CMV-seropositive. Sequencing input: PBMCs. The genes are TRBV5-1 and TRBJ1-3; 7 bases match TRBD1. This chain's CDR3 is CASSWTGPSSGNTIYF. The CDR3 DNA is TGCGCCAGCAGCTGGACAGGACCGAGCTCTGGAAACACCATATATTTT. Full variable domain (rest looked up from reference TRBV5-1 and TRBJ1-3): KAGVTQTPRYLIKTRGQQVTLSCSPISGHRSVSWYQQTPGQGLQFLFEYFSETQRNKGNFPGRFSGRQFSNSRSEMNVSTLELGDSALYLCASSWTGPSSGNTIYFGEGSWLTVV.